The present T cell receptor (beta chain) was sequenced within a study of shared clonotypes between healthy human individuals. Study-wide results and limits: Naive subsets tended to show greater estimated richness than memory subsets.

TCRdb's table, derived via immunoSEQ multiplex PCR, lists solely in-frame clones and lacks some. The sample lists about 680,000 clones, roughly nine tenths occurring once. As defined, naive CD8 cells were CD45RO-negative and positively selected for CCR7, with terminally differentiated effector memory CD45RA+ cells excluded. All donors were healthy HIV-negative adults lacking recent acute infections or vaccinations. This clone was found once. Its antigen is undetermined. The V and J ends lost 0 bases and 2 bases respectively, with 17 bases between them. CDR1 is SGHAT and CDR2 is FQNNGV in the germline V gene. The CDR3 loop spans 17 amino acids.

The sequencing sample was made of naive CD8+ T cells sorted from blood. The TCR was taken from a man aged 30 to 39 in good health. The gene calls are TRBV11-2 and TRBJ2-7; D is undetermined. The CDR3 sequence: CASSLDIGRGRTYEQYF. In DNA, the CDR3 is TGTGCCAGCAGCTTAGATATAGGACGAGGACGAACCTACGAGCAGTACTTC.